The 11 T cell receptor beta chains given below trace back to one sample, sequenced in a study of blood T cell repertoires in COVID-19. Profiling relied on immunoSEQ multiplex PCR, and the TCRdb table lists in-frame clones only, not all of them. The sample carries around 200,000 clones, 80% to 90% recorded once. Source material: peripheral blood. The receptors shown here come from a man aged 45-65 years with acute or convalescent COVID-19.

This chain joins TRBV9 and TRBJ1-2, with TRBD1 identical over 9 bases. The CDR3 is 15 amino acids. Per the germline V gene, CDR1 is SGDLS and CDR2 is YYNGEE. The V and J ends lost 2 bases and 2 bases, in that order; junction bases with no gene match: 4. The CDR3 nucleotides are TGTGCCAGCAGCGTTAACAGGGGGCAGAACTATGGCTACACCTTC. Translation: CASSVNRGQNYGYTF.

This clone occurred once. The V call is TRBV29-1, the J call TRBJ1-1, with 11 bases aligning to TRBD1. CDR3 length: 13 amino acids. V was clipped by 7 bases and J by 3 bases; unmatched bases: 4. The germline V gene has CDR1 SQVTM and CDR2 ANQGSEA. This chain's CDR3 is CSARGQGDTEAFF. The DNA of the CDR3 is TGCAGCGCGAGGGGACAGGGGGACACTGAAGCTTTCTTT.

The genes are TRBV19 and TRBJ1-2; D unclear. The CDR3 loop spans 10 amino acids. Trimming shortened V by 6 bases and J by 12 bases, and 11 bases separated the two germline ends. Germline assignment: CDR1 LNHDA and CDR2 SQIVND (reference sequence). The CDR3 reads CASSMSADTF. CDR3 in DNA: TGTGCCAGTAGCATGAGTGCGGACACCTTC.

This clone showed up just once. The chain combines TRBV7-8 with TRBJ1-3; no firm D call. Germline V gene data show CDR1 as SGHVS and CDR2 as FQNEAQ. The CDR3 has 12 residues. V dropped 0 bases and J dropped 8 bases, with 5 bases sitting between them. DNA for the CDR3: TGTGCCAGCAGCTTAGCGCGGGACACCATATATTTT. Encoded protein: CASSLARDTIYF.

Written as DNA, the CDR3 is TGTGCCAGTAGTACCTCCAAGACAGGGGGTAGCACAGATACGCAGTATTTT. It is translated as CASSTSKTGGSTDTQYF. This chain links TRBV19 with TRBJ2-3; 9 bases line up with TRBD1. The CDR3 runs to 17 residues. Germline V gene data show CDR1 as LNHDA and CDR2 as SQIVND (reference sequence). J gave up 0 bases and V 4 bases, and 8 bases lay outside the gene matches.

This clone was observed once. The genes are TRBV5-1 and TRBJ2-7; D remains unclear. The V end was cut by 1 base, the J end by 4 bases, with 9 bases between. CDR1 and CDR2 from the germline V gene are SGHRS and YFSETQ. The CDR3 length is 13 residues. The DNA for the CDR3 is TGCGCCAGCAGCTTGCGGTCTCGGTACGAGCAGTACTTC. It codes for CASSLRSRYEQYF.

The V call is TRBV5-1, the J call TRBJ2-7, with a possible D match to TRBD2 (5 bases). Germline-derived CDR1 and CDR2 are SGHRS and YFSETQ. The CDR3 spans 14 residues. V was cut by 4 bases and J by 3 bases, with 14 bases left in between. CDR3 amino acids: CASSPPEGVYEQYF. The CDR3 DNA reads as TGCGCCAGCAGCCCCCCAGAGGGAGTCTACGAGCAGTACTTC.

The chain has TRBV7-9 and TRBJ1-3; D is possibly TRBD1 (6 bases). The germline V gene encodes CDR1 SEHNR and CDR2 FQNEAQ (reference sequence). The CDR3 contains 17 residues. Trimming took off 1 base at V and 4 bases at J, with 17 bases between the two ends. CDR3 nucleotide sequence: TGTGCCAGCAGCTTAGGTCGCGTGGGACACTCAGGAAACACCATATATTTT. The encoded protein is CASSLGRVGHSGNTIYF.

There are a few counts of this clone. V is TRBV7-2 and J is TRBJ1-1, with 7 bases aligning to TRBD1. The V segment lost 4 bases and the J segment 1 base; nucleotides outside the gene matches: 9. The CDR3 length is 16 residues. Germline-derived CDR1 and CDR2 are SGHTA and FQGNSA. CDR3 region: CASSSRQGRWNTEAFF. The CDR3 DNA sequence: TGTGCCAGCAGCTCTCGACAGGGACGCTGGAACACTGAAGCTTTCTTT.

This clone appeared a few times. This chain uses TRBV24-1 with TRBJ2-7, with D possibly matching TRBD1 (5 bases). V shed 3 bases and J shed 3 bases, with 20 bases lying between them. This CDR3 has 17 amino acids. Germline assignment: CDR1 KGHDR and CDR2 SFDVKD. The CDR3 loop reads CATSDLVWVFQGYEQYF. CDR3 DNA sequence: TGTGCCACCAGTGATCTCGTTTGGGTATTTCAGGGCTACGAGCAGTACTTC.

J is TRBJ2-7 and V is TRBV5-4; 7 bases are shared with TRBD2. J lost 2 bases, V lost 0 bases, and 8 bases had no gene match. The CDR3 runs 16 residues. CDR1 SGHNT and CDR2 YYREEE come from the germline V gene (reference sequence). The DNA for the CDR3 is TGTGCCAGCAGCTTGGGGCCGGGGGGAATGACCTACGAGCAGTACTTC. Protein product: CASSLGPGGMTYEQYF.